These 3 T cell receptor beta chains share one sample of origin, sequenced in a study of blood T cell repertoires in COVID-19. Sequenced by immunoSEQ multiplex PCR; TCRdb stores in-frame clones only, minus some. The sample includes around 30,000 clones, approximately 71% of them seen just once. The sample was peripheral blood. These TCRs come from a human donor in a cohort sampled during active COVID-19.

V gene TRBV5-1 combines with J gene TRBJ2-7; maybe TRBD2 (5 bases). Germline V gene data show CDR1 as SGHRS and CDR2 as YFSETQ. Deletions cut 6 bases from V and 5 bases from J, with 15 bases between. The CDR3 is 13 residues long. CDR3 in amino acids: CASTPGSGNEQYF. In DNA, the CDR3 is TGCGCCAGCACCCCTGGTTCCGGGAACGAGCAGTACTTC.

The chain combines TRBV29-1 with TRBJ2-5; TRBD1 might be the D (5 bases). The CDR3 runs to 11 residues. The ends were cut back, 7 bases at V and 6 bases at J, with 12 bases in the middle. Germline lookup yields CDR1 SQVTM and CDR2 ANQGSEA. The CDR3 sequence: CSAQAGQTQYF. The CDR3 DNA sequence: TGCAGCGCTCAAGCAGGGCAGACCCAGTACTTC.

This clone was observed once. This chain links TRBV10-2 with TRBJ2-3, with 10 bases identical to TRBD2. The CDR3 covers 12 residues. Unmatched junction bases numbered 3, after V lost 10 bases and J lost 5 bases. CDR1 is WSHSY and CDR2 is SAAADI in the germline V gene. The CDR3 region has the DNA TGCGCCACCAGGACTAGCGGAGATACGCAGTATTTT. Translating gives CATRTSGDTQYF.